The 24 T cell receptor beta chains in this list originate from one sample, sequenced in a study of control samples from healthy donors and cancer patients. Clones were read by immunoSEQ multiplex PCR, and TCRdb kept only the in-frame ones, dropping some. The table shows around 64,000 clones, with roughly nine tenths occurring only once. Input material: PBMCs. The receptors stem from a man aged 60 to 69 with colorectal cancer.

The CDR3 is CASNGDGNSPLHF. CDR3 DNA sequence: TGTGCCTCTAACGGGGACGGCAATTCACCCCTCCACTTT. The J gene is TRBJ1-6, the V gene TRBV30, with D possibly matching TRBD1 (5 bases). The V end lost 7 bases, the J end lost 7 bases, and 14 bases lay between the germline ends. This CDR3 has 13 amino acids. Germline V gene data show CDR1 as GTSNPN and CDR2 as SVGIG (reference sequence).

The J gene is TRBJ2-7, the V gene TRBV3-1 (or the pseudogene TRBV3-2); D tentatively fits TRBD1 or TRBD2 (5 bases each). This CDR3 has 17 residues. Germline V CDR1 and CDR2: LGHDT, YNNKEL (reference sequence). V shed 0 bases and J shed 3 bases, with 18 bases lying between them. The CDR3 spells CASSQEGSHRGGYEQYF. CDR3 bases: TGTGCCAGCAGCCAAGAGGGATCACACCGGGGCGGCTACGAGCAGTACTTC.

The rearrangement joins TRBV28 to TRBJ2-7; 11 bases align to TRBD2. The germline V gene has CDR1 MDHEN and CDR2 SYDVKM. This CDR3 region has 15 residues. V gave up 3 bases and J gave up 4 bases; unmatched junction bases: 5. In DNA form, the CDR3 reads TGTGCCAGCAGTTTTAGCGGGGGGGCCTTGTACGAGCAGTACTTC. Residues: CASSFSGGALYEQYF.

The count of this clone is one. This chain connects TRBV7-8 to TRBJ2-3; 9 nucleotides align to TRBD2. Looked up from germline, CDR1 is SGHVS and CDR2 is FQNEAQ. Trimming cost V 2 bases and J 0 bases; bases outside gene matches: 3. The CDR3 loop spans 16 amino acids. CDR3 residues: CASSLMTSGSTDTQYF. In nucleotides, the CDR3 is TGTGCCAGCAGCTTAATGACTAGCGGTAGCACAGATACGCAGTATTTT.

The chain couples TRBV7-9 to TRBJ1-3; D gene uncertain. The CDR3 sequence is 16 residues long. V was trimmed by 5 bases and J by 0 bases, leaving 14 bases between them. The V gene's germline CDR1 is SEHNR and CDR2 FQNEAQ (reference sequence). The CDR3 region is CASSLARRSSGNTIYF. The CDR3 bases are TGTGCCAGCAGCCTCGCCCGGCGGAGCTCTGGAAACACCATATATTTT.

V usage is TRBV7-3 and J usage is TRBJ1-6; 7 bases are a match to TRBD1. Germline V gives CDR1 SGHTA, CDR2 FQGTGA. With V trimmed by 5 bases and J by 10 bases, 11 bases remained unmatched. This CDR3 region has 15 residues. This CDR3 is CASSREGGGRSPLHF. The CDR3 DNA sequence: TGTGCCAGCAGCCGCGAGGGAGGGGGCAGGTCACCCCTCCACTTT. Together with reference TRBV7-3 and TRBJ1-6, the CDR3 gives the full variable domain: GAGVSQTPSNKVTEKGKYVELRCDPISGHTALYWYRQSLGQGPEFLIYFQGTGAADDSGLPNDRFFAVRPEGSVSTLKIQRTERGDSAVYLCASSREGGGRSPLHFGNGTRLTVT.

This clone has only one observation. The genes are TRBV5-1 and TRBJ2-1; TRBD2 aligns across 7 bases. The ends lost 0 bases at V and 0 bases at J; junction bases unmatched: 12. This CDR3 contains 19 residues. CDR1 SGHRS and CDR2 YFSETQ come from the germline V gene. This chain's CDR3 is CASSLAGGAPTRSYNEQFF. CDR3 sequence (DNA): TGCGCCAGCAGCTTGGCGGGGGGTGCGCCCACCCGCTCCTACAATGAGCAGTTCTTC.

Comments on this clone: Relative to the germline gene, one junction end is altered; a read error may explain this. Within the sample, other DNA sequences also encode this same CDR3. The V and J genes are TRBV7-3 and TRBJ2-3; D is possibly TRBD2 (7 bases). The CDR3 runs to 17 residues. In germline, CDR1 is SGHTA, CDR2 FQGTGA. The CDR3 is CASSLGGAGSGTDTQYF. The CDR3 region has the DNA TGCGCCAGCAGCCTGGGGGGGGCCGGAAGCGGCACAGATACGCAGTATTTT.

This clone was counted between two and nine times. The gene calls are TRBV9 and TRBJ1-2, with 8 bases matching TRBD1. The germline V gene has CDR1 SGDLS and CDR2 YYNGEE. V lost 3 bases, J lost 4 bases, and 5 bases stayed unmatched. This CDR3 spans 14 amino acids. CDR3: CASSGQGLAYGYTF. The CDR3, as DNA: TGTGCCAGCAGCGGACAGGGGCTCGCCTATGGCTACACCTTC.

The rearrangement uses TRBV11-2 and TRBJ2-1, with 11 bases identical to TRBD2. CDR1 and CDR2 (germline): SGHAT, FQNNGV. The CDR3 is made up of 16 amino acids. With V trimmed by 5 bases and J by 9 bases, 12 bases remained unmatched. CDR3 DNA sequence: TGTGCCAGCAGCACTCGACTAGCGGGGCCCGGGGGTGAGCAGTTCTTC. Translating gives CASSTRLAGPGGEQFF.

To note about this clone: Other DNA sequences in the same sample also yield this CDR3. This chain joins TRBV19 and TRBJ1-3, with D possibly being TRBD1 (5 bases). Germline values: CDR1 LNHDA, CDR2 SQIVND (reference sequence). The CDR3 is 15 residues long. V shed 8 bases and J shed 0 bases, with 14 bases lying between them. CDR3 residues: CASSRGGTSGNTIYF. CDR3 bases: TGTGCCAGTTCACGCGGGGGGACCTCTGGAAACACCATATATTTT. The whole variable domain, filled in from reference TRBV19 and TRBJ1-3, reads DGGITQSPKYLFRKEGQNVTLSCEQNLNHDAMYWYRQDPGQGLRLIYYSQIVNDFQKGDIAEGYSVSREKKESFPLTVTSAQKNPTAFYLCASSRGGTSGNTIYFGEGSWLTVV.

The CDR3 here is CASSMGTGELFF. CDR3 coding DNA: TGTGCCAGCAGCATGGGGACCGGGGAGCTGTTTTTT. The chain combines TRBV12-3 or TRBV12-4 with TRBJ2-2; D remains unclear. The V gene lost 6 bases and the J gene lost 5 bases, with 7 bases spanning the gap. This CDR3 comprises 12 residues.

Comment on this clone: Other DNA sequences within the sample encode an identical CDR3. The chain has TRBV7-2 and TRBJ1-5, with D unresolved. Looked up from germline, CDR1 is SGHTA and CDR2 is FQGNSA. The V gene lost 0 bases and the J gene lost 4 bases, with 4 bases spanning the gap. The CDR3 is 13 residues long. In DNA form, the CDR3 reads TGTGCCAGCAGCTTAGCTCGGAATCAGCCCCAGCATTTT. Protein product: CASSLARNQPQHF.

The rearrangement joins TRBV10-2 to TRBJ2-2; 13 bases align to TRBD2. After removal of 6 bases from V and 3 bases from J, the junction contained 1 base not matched to a gene. CDR3 length: 15 residues. From germline, CDR1 is WSHSY and CDR2 SAAADI. CDR3 loop: CASRLAGGDTGELFF. CDR3 nucleotides: TGCGCCAGCAGACTAGCGGGGGGGGACACCGGGGAGCTGTTTTTT.

The rearrangement uses TRBV3-1 (or the pseudogene TRBV3-2) and TRBJ1-5; 11 nucleotides agree with TRBD1. This CDR3 has 17 residues. The V segment lost 1 base and the J segment 4 bases; nucleotides outside the gene matches: 6. Per the germline V gene, CDR1 is LGHDT and CDR2 is YNNKEL (reference sequence). CDR3 nucleotides: TGTGCCAGCAGCCAAGGACCCGGGACAGGGGGTAATCAGCCCCAGCATTTT. Residues: CASSQGPGTGGNQPQHF.

The rearrangement links TRBV5-1 to TRBJ1-4; D is uncertain. The CDR3 spans 18 residues. V shed 4 bases and J shed 0 bases, with 19 bases lying between them. Germline V gene data show CDR1 as SGHRS and CDR2 as YFSETQ. DNA for the CDR3: TGCGCCAGCAGCCCCGGGCCCCACCTAGCTGCAACTAATGAAAAACTGTTTTTT. The encoded protein is CASSPGPHLAATNEKLFF.

This chain connects TRBV10-3 to TRBJ2-5; D is perhaps TRBD1 or TRBD2 (6 bases each). Between the trimmed V and J ends, which lost 4 bases and 5 bases, there was a span of 8 bases. The V gene's germline CDR1 is ENHRY and CDR2 SYGVKD. The CDR3 covers 12 residues. The DNA for the CDR3 is TGTGCCATCAGTGGAGGGGGGGAGACCCAGTACTTC. Its translation is CAISGGGETQYF.

The rearrangement uses TRBV7-2 and TRBJ1-1, with 12 bases aligning to TRBD1. The CDR3 consists of 15 residues. Germline CDR1 reads SGHTA; CDR2 reads FQGNSA. The trim removed 1 base at V and 6 bases at J, leaving 3 bases unmatched. Here the CDR3 reads CASSLGGTGGPEAFF. The DNA of the CDR3 is TGTGCCAGCAGCTTAGGCGGGACAGGGGGCCCTGAAGCTTTCTTT.

This sequence joins TRBV10-3 and TRBJ2-7; D uncertain. The V end lost 3 bases, the J end lost 0 bases, and 12 bases lay between the germline ends. The V gene's germline CDR1 is ENHRY and CDR2 SYGVKD. This CDR3 is 15 amino acids long. For the CDR3, the DNA is TGTGCCATCAGTGAAATAACGTACGGCTCCTACGAGCAGTACTTC. As protein: CAISEITYGSYEQYF.

The J gene is TRBJ2-7, the V gene TRBV7-6; 13 bases match TRBD2. There are 16 residues in the CDR3. V dropped 1 base and J dropped 2; count of bases not matched to a gene: 2. The V gene's germline CDR1 is SGHVS and CDR2 FNYEAQ. The CDR3 loop is CASSLGTSGGTYEQYF. CDR3 DNA: TGTGCCAGCAGCTTAGGGACTAGCGGGGGTACCTACGAGCAGTACTTC.

This chain links TRBV7-9 with TRBJ1-3; D might be TRBD1 (6 bases). The CDR3 totals 17 residues. The V end lost 2 bases, the J end lost 0 bases, and 14 bases lay between the germline ends. The germline V gene has CDR1 SEHNR and CDR2 FQNEAQ (reference sequence). CDR3 loop: CASSLQGTVTSGNTIYF. The CDR3, as DNA: TGTGCCAGCAGCTTACAGGGGACGGTGACCTCTGGAAACACCATATATTTT.

The CDR3 DNA is TGTGCCAGCAGCCCGGGACAACGAGGCTCAATAGCCAAAAACATTCAGTACTTC. The encoded protein is CASSPGQRGSIAKNIQYF. V and J are TRBV6-2 or TRBV6-3 and TRBJ2-4, with D possibly TRBD1 on 6 matching bases. Germline CDR1 is MNHEY and CDR2 is SVGEGT. The CDR3 runs 18 residues. Trimming took 6 bases from V and 0 from J, leaving 21 bases between them.

This chain connects TRBV12-5 to TRBJ2-1; the match to TRBD2 covers 8 bases. The V gene end was trimmed by 8 bases and the J gene end by 3 bases; junction bases not matched to a gene: 6. Germline V gives CDR1 LGHNT, CDR2 FRNRAP. The CDR3 is 14 residues long. Here the CDR3 DNA reads TGTGCTAGTACCCAGCGGGGGTACTACAATGAGCAGTTCTTC. It translates to CASTQRGYYNEQFF.

The chain is built from TRBV28 and TRBJ1-2; 9 positions match TRBD1. V lost 5 bases and J lost 8; bases outside the gene matches: 15. The CDR3 length is 16 residues. Germline V gene data show CDR1 as MDHEN and CDR2 as SYDVKM. CDR3: CASSPAGTGSLGGYTF. The CDR3 bases are TGTGCCAGCAGTCCTGCCGGGACAGGGTCCCTCGGCGGCTACACCTTC.